What follows are 25 T cell receptor beta chains derived from one specimen sequenced in a study of neurological immune-mediated disorders (dated by TCRdb to the late 2010s). Library preparation employed 5' RACE. TCRdb records Illumina HiSeq 2500 as the sequencer. In TCRdb, the public reads were trimmed at Q25 with fastp and aligned with MiXCR, with productive beta chains retained. Rows are unified per CDR3 protein, each entry keeping the most common DNA and genes. This sample has 65,000 to 80,000 distinct CDR3 sequences in its table, and 15% to 20% of those were observed once. Of the sample, roughly 14% falls within the top ten clones. Sequenced: PBMCs. The receptors come from a woman in her forties in good health.

This clonotype has a count of ten or more. At one of its ends the junction is not consistent with the germline gene, which may arise from a read error. CDR3 sequence (DNA): TGTGCCAGCACTTACGGGACAGGGTGGAACACTGAAGCTTTCTTT. Encoded protein: CASTYGTGWNTEAFF. This chain uses TRBV6-2 or TRBV6-3 with TRBJ1-1; 9 bases match TRBD1. The CDR3 is made up of 15 amino acids. Germline V gene sequence: CDR1 MNHEY, CDR2 SVGEGT.

In its sample, this clonotype was seen many times. V and J are TRBV5-1 and TRBJ2-5; no clear D gene. V was shortened by 1 base and J by 2 bases, with 9 bases between the two germline ends. Germline CDR1 is SGHRS and CDR2 is YFSETQ. This CDR3 is 14 amino acids long. This CDR3 reads CASSLKLNQETQYF. In DNA, the CDR3 is TGCGCCAGCAGCTTGAAACTAAATCAAGAGACCCAGTACTTC. Full variable domain (outside the CDR3, taken from reference TRBV5-1 and TRBJ2-5): KAGVTQTPRYLIKTRGQQVTLSCSPISGHRSVSWYQQTPGQGLQFLFEYFSETQRNKGNFPGRFSGRQFSNSRSEMNVSTLELGDSALYLCASSLKLNQETQYFGPGTRLLVL.

V is TRBV12-3 or TRBV12-4 and J is TRBJ2-5; 8 bases line up with TRBD2. Trimming at V came to 4 bases and at J to 4 bases, leaving 11 bases not matched to a gene. The CDR3 covers 16 residues. Here the CDR3 reads CASSSTGTSGAETQYF. In DNA, the CDR3 is TGTGCCAGCAGTTCTACCGGGACTAGTGGAGCAGAGACCCAGTACTTC.

Ten or more counts support this clonotype. The chain joins TRBV20-1 to TRBJ2-5, with TRBD2 identical over 14 bases. Trimming took 5 bases from V and 5 from J; bases not matched to a gene: 10. CDR1 DFQATT and CDR2 SNEGSKA come from the germline V gene (reference sequence). This CDR3 spans 16 amino acids. CDR3: CSAGTGTSGGRETQYF. The CDR3 region has the DNA TGCAGTGCTGGAACCGGGACTAGCGGGGGTCGTGAGACCCAGTACTTC.

This clonotype was seen at least ten times. The chain joins TRBV20-1 to TRBJ1-5; a possible D gene is TRBD1 (6 bases). The ends were cut back, 3 bases at V and 0 bases at J, with 15 bases in the middle. CDR1 and CDR2 (germline): DFQATT, SNEGSKA (reference sequence). The length of the CDR3 is 16 residues. The CDR3 is CSASPGTPYSNQPQHF. The CDR3 coding sequence is TGCAGTGCTAGTCCCGGGACACCCTATAGCAATCAGCCCCAGCATTTT.

This clonotype has ten or more counts. The CDR3 DNA reads TGTGCCAGCAGCTTAGCCGGAGGCTGGAACACCGGGGAGCTGTTTTTT. Amino acid sequence: CASSLAGGWNTGELFF. This chain connects TRBV7-8 to TRBJ2-2, with TRBD2 as a possible D gene (5 bases). Germline CDR1 is SGHVS and CDR2 is FQNEAQ. The CDR3 runs to 16 residues. Trimming cost V 0 bases and J 1 base, with 9 bases left between them.

This clonotype was counted ten times or more. The chain uses TRBV20-1 and TRBJ1-2, with D uncertain. Germline values: CDR1 DFQATT, CDR2 SNEGSKA (reference sequence). Deletions cut 5 bases from V and 5 bases from J, with 18 bases between. The CDR3 spans 14 residues. CDR3 DNA sequence: TGCAGTGCTCCTCCCCCGACCCTTCGGTATGGCTACACCTTC. It translates to CSAPPPTLRYGYTF.

In this sample, this clonotype turned up many times. V gene TRBV24-1 combines with J gene TRBJ2-1; 12 positions agree with TRBD1. The germline gives CDR1 KGHDR, CDR2 SFDVKD. The CDR3 is 16 amino acids. J was trimmed by 5 bases and V by 4 bases; bases with no gene match: 5. CDR3 region: CATSDAGQGADNEQFF. The CDR3 region has the DNA TGTGCCACCAGTGACGCGGGACAGGGGGCCGACAATGAGCAGTTCTTC.

This clonotype appeared many times. The chain uses TRBV7-2 and TRBJ1-6; D gene unclear. With 5 bases removed from V and 9 bases from J, the gap between germline ends came to 17 bases. From germline, CDR1 is SGHTA and CDR2 FQGNSA. CDR3 length: 15 amino acids. The CDR3 DNA reads TGTGCCAGCAGCCGCGAACCCAATTCGGCTTCACCCCTCCACTTT. Its protein is CASSREPNSASPLHF.

This clonotype was recorded at least ten times. This chain links TRBV4-3 with TRBJ2-3; D may correspond to TRBD1 or TRBD2 (6 bases each). Germline assignment: CDR1 LGHNA and CDR2 YSLEER. V gave up 1 base and J gave up 2 bases, with 19 bases separating them. The CDR3 extends over 18 amino acids. The CDR3 loop reads CASSQAPTPSGATDTQYF. DNA for the CDR3: TGCGCCAGCAGCCAAGCCCCGACGCCGTCGGGGGCCACAGATACGCAGTATTTT.

This chain links TRBV21-1 with TRBJ1-1. TRBV21-1 constitutes a pseudogene. The CDR3 is made up of 11 amino acids. In nucleotides, the CDR3 is TGTGCCAGCAGGCACGGGATGGATGGGTTCTTT. Its translation: CASRHGMDGFF.

V and J are TRBV12-3 or TRBV12-4 and TRBJ2-7; 7 bases are shared with TRBD1. V lost 5 bases, J lost 12 bases, and 10 bases stayed unmatched. The CDR3 consists of 12 residues. CDR3 residues: CASSRVGDRVYF. In DNA form, the CDR3 reads TGTGCCAGCAGTCGGGTGGGGGACAGAGTGTACTTC.

There are many counts of this clonotype. The chain combines TRBV14 with TRBJ1-1, with unresolved D. V was cut by 0 bases and J by 4 bases, with 6 bases left in between. CDR1 is SGHDN and CDR2 is FVKESK in the germline V gene. CDR3 size: 13 residues. CDR3 loop: CASSQDSSTEAFF. DNA for the CDR3: TGTGCCAGCAGCCAAGATTCGTCCACTGAAGCTTTCTTT.

The sample holds many counts of this clonotype. The gene calls are TRBV20-1 and TRBJ2-5; 7 nucleotides agree with TRBD2. The CDR3 spans 17 residues. The junction had 11 bases not matched to a gene; V was cut back by 0 bases and J by 1 base. Looked up from germline, CDR1 is DFQATT and CDR2 is SNEGSKA (reference sequence). CDR3 in amino acids: CSARDLKIAGRQETQYF. As DNA, the CDR3 is TGCAGTGCTAGAGATCTGAAGATAGCGGGCCGCCAAGAGACCCAGTACTTC.

There are many counts of this clonotype. The rearrangement links TRBV21-1 to TRBJ1-2; the table gives TRBD1 as D, unverified against the DNA. TRBV21-1 is annotated as a pseudogene. CDR3 length equals 16 residues. CDR3: CASSKGVGTDLYGYTF. DNA for the CDR3: TGTGCCAGCAGCAAAGGGGTAGGGACAGACCTCTATGGCTACACCTTC.

This clonotype was detected many times. The chain links TRBV5-6 to TRBJ1-1; a possible D gene is TRBD1 (5 bases). Germline V gene lookup returns CDR1 SGHDT and CDR2 YYEEEE. This CDR3 has 14 amino acids. The V gene lost 4 bases and the J gene lost 3 bases, with 13 bases spanning the gap. CDR3 residues: CASSPRDGYTEAFF. In DNA form, the CDR3 reads TGTGCCAGCAGCCCCCGGGACGGATACACTGAAGCTTTCTTT.

The sample holds many counts of this clonotype. The rearrangement uses TRBV2 and TRBJ2-7; 11 nucleotides agree with TRBD2. Germline V gene data show CDR1 as SNHLY and CDR2 as FYNNEI. J lost 9 bases, V lost 4 bases, and 8 bases had no gene match. This CDR3 is built from 14 residues. The chain's CDR3 is CASSGTSGGSRQYV. CDR3 bases: TGTGCCAGCAGTGGAACTAGCGGGGGCTCTCGGCAGTACGTC.

Ten or more counts support this clonotype. The chain recombines TRBV3-1 with TRBJ1-2; a weak D match, TRBD1 (6 bases). V dropped 2 bases and J dropped 8 bases, with 12 bases sitting between them. Germline V gene lookup returns CDR1 LGHDT and CDR2 YNNKEL (reference sequence). There are 13 residues in the CDR3. CDR3: CASSQTGQSGYTF. CDR3 in DNA: TGTGCCAGCAGCCAAACGGGACAATCCGGCTACACCTTC.

The gene calls are TRBV5-1 and TRBJ1-1, with D tentatively TRBD1 (6 bases). Trimming cost V 0 bases and J 3 bases, with 12 bases left between them. The CDR3 sequence is 15 residues long. The germline CDR1 and CDR2 sequences are SGHRS and YFSETQ. The CDR3 nucleotides are TGCGCCAGCAGCTTGGGGACAGAAGCCCACACTGAAGCTTTCTTT. It encodes CASSLGTEAHTEAFF.

J is TRBJ2-5 and V is TRBV7-2; TRBD2 aligns across 8 bases. Germline CDR1 SGHTA, CDR2 FQGNSA. The CDR3 spans 18 residues. V lost 4 bases, J lost 2 bases, and 15 bases stayed unmatched. Here the CDR3 DNA reads TGTGCCAGCAGCTCCACCGGACGGGGCGGGGGGAGGCAAGAGACCCAGTACTTC. This gives the protein CASSSTGRGGGRQETQYF.

This clonotype was seen ten or more times. The chain joins TRBV6-5 to TRBJ1-2, with D possibly being TRBD1 (5 bases). The CDR3 sequence is 15 residues long. With 7 bases removed from V and 7 bases from J, the gap between germline ends came to 22 bases. CDR1 and CDR2 from the germline V gene are MNHEY and SVGAGI. The CDR3 sequence: CASTRGTDSLSGYTF. The CDR3 region has the DNA TGTGCCAGCACCCGAGGGACTGACTCTCTGAGTGGCTACACCTTC.

The gene calls are TRBV20-1 and TRBJ1-4, with TRBD1 identical over 8 bases. V trimming: 5 bases; J trimming: 10 bases; junction bases outside the gene matches: 18. Germline CDR1 DFQATT, CDR2 SNEGSKA (reference sequence). This CDR3 is built from 16 residues. The CDR3 loop is CSASTAAGTGGGKLFF. CDR3 DNA: TGCAGTGCTTCAACCGCAGCCGGGACAGGCGGCGGAAAACTGTTTTTT.

Many counts were recorded for this clonotype. The chain is built from TRBV7-2 and TRBJ2-3; 15 nucleotides line up with TRBD2. The CDR3 covers 18 residues. Germline V gives CDR1 SGHTA, CDR2 FQGNSA. V shed 2 bases and J 2 bases; nucleotides not matched to a gene: 5. This CDR3 is CASSLKGLAGGSTDTQYF. The CDR3 region has the DNA TGTGCCAGCAGCTTAAAAGGACTAGCGGGGGGGTCCACAGATACGCAGTATTTT.

This clonotype was seen ten or more times. The J gene is TRBJ2-3, the V gene TRBV20-1; D is undetermined. The CDR3 contains 11 residues. V was clipped by 3 bases and J by 4 bases, with 5 bases between them. CDR1 is DFQATT and CDR2 is SNEGSKA in the germline V gene (reference sequence). In nucleotides, the CDR3 is TGCAGTGCTAGTACCCCAGATACGCAGTATTTT. Residues: CSASTPDTQYF.

This clonotype was seen many times. V is TRBV20-1 and J is TRBJ2-7; 9 nucleotides agree with TRBD1. The CDR3 contains 13 residues. V was clipped by 0 bases and J by 5 bases; unmatched bases: 2. Germline values: CDR1 DFQATT, CDR2 SNEGSKA (reference sequence). The CDR3 nucleotides read TGCAGTGCTAGAGATCGGGACAGGGACGAGCAGTACGTC. Translating it yields CSARDRDRDEQYV.